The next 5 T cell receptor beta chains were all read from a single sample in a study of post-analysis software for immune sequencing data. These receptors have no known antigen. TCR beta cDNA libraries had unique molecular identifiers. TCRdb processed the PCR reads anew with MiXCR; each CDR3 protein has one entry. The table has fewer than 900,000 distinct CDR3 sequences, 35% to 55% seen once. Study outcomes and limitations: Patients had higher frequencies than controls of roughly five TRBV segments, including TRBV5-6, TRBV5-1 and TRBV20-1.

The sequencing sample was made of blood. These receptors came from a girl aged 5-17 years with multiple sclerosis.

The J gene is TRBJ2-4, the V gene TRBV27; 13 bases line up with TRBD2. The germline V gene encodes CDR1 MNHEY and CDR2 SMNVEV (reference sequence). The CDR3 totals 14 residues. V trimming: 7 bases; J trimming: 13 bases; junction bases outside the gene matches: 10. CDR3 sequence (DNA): TGTGCCAGCAAACTAGCGGGAGGGCCAAGGGAGCAGTACTTC. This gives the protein CASKLAGGPREQYF.

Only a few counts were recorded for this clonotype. CDR3 sequence (DNA): TGTGCCAGCAGTGGGGGTGACCCCACAGATACGCAGTATTTT. Its protein is CASSGGDPTDTQYF. This chain links TRBV6-1 with TRBJ2-3, with D hard to call. The CDR3 sequence is 14 residues long. Germline V gene data show CDR1 as MNHNS and CDR2 as SASEGT. The V end was cut by 4 bases, the J end by 2 bases, with 10 bases between.

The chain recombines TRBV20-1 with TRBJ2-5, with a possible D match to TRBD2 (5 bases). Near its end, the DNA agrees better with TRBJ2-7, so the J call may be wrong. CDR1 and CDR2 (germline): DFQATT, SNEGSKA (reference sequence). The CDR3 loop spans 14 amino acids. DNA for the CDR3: TGCAGTGCTAGAGATCTAGCCCCACCATCCGAGCAGTACTTC. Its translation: CSARDLAPPSEQYF.

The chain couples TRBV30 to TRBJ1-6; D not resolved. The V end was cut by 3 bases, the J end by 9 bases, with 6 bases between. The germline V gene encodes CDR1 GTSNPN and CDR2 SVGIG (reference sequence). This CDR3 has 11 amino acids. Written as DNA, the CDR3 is TGTGCCTGGAGCAGTGTTTCACCCCTCCACTTT. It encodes CAWSSVSPLHF.

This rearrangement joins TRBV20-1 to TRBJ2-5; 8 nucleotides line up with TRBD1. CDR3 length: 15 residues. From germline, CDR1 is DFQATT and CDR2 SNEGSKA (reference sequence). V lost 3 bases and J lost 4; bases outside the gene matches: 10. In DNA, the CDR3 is TGCAGTGCTAGGCCGCCTGCGACAGGGGCAGAGACCCAGTACTTC. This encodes CSARPPATGAETQYF.